These 13 T cell receptor beta chains were sequenced from one sample in a study of cytomegalovirus exposure and HLA in healthy donors. The primer mix had 60 Vbeta and 13 Jbeta primers. The table came from immunoSEQ multiplex PCR; TCRdb's copy has only in-frame clones and leaves some out. The repertoire consists of around 140,000 clones, with 61% occurring once and the leading ten covering about 1.8%. The sample comprised PBMCs. These receptors originate from a male donor in good health and CMV-seronegative.

This clone was picked up a small number of times. The chain joins TRBV10-1 to TRBJ2-5; 13 bases map to TRBD2. The V gene end was trimmed by 5 bases and the J gene end by 3 bases; junction bases not matched to a gene: 3. Germline loops: CDR1 WNHNN, CDR2 SYGVQD (reference sequence). This CDR3 is built from 15 residues. The CDR3 sequence is CASSSGLAGKETQYF. The CDR3, as DNA: TGCGCCAGCAGTTCGGGACTAGCGGGGAAAGAGACCCAGTACTTC.

V usage is TRBV11-2 and J usage is TRBJ1-6; tentatively, D is TRBD1 (6 bases). This CDR3 contains 19 residues. Germline V gene lookup returns CDR1 SGHAT and CDR2 FQNNGV. Trimming pared 4 bases from V and 10 bases from J, leaving 29 bases between. The CDR3 region is CASSSLGRGHGIARSPLHF. The CDR3 coding sequence is TGTGCCAGCAGCTCGTTAGGTCGGGGACACGGGATTGCTCGGTCACCCCTCCACTTT.

The J gene is TRBJ1-6, the V gene TRBV11-2, with TRBD1 as a possible D gene (5 bases). Germline CDR1 SGHAT, CDR2 FQNNGV. This CDR3 comprises 14 residues. Trimming removed 4 bases from V and 10 bases from J, with 14 bases in between. For the CDR3, the DNA is TGTGCCAGCAGCTCCAGGGAGGCCAAATCACCCCTCCACTTT. This translates into CASSSREAKSPLHF.

The chain employs TRBV7-9 and TRBJ2-5, with D perhaps matching TRBD1 (6 bases). Trimming cost V 2 bases and J 4 bases, with 26 bases left between them. The CDR3 has 19 amino acids. The V gene's germline CDR1 is SEHNR and CDR2 FQNEAQ (reference sequence). CDR3: CASSLTLSYLDSFGETQYF. CDR3 in DNA: TGTGCCAGCAGCTTAACTCTATCCTACTTGGACAGTTTTGGAGAGACCCAGTACTTC.

This clone was picked up one time. The CDR3 DNA sequence: TGTGCCAGCAGCCAAACTAATCAGCCCCAGCATTTT. Translation: CASSQTNQPQHF. The rearrangement links TRBV14 to TRBJ1-5; D is ambiguous. Germline V gene data show CDR1 as SGHDN and CDR2 as FVKESK. V was trimmed by 2 bases and J by 4 bases, leaving 3 bases between them. The CDR3 consists of 12 residues.

V and J are TRBV5-4 and TRBJ1-3, with 7 nucleotides matching TRBD1. V lost 3 bases, J lost 0 bases, and 9 bases stayed unmatched. Germline loops: CDR1 SGHNT, CDR2 YYREEE (reference sequence). The CDR3 covers 17 residues. CDR3 nucleotides: TGTGCCAGCAGCTCTCGTAAAACAGGGGACTCTGGAAACACCATATATTTT. It is translated as CASSSRKTGDSGNTIYF.

The chain has TRBV7-2 and TRBJ2-6, with D hard to call. The CDR3 totals 15 residues. The V gene's germline CDR1 is SGHTA and CDR2 FQGNSA. V was shortened by 3 bases and J by 0 bases, with 6 bases between the two germline ends. DNA for the CDR3: TGTGCCAGCAGCTTTCACACCTCTGGGGCCAACGTCCTGACTTTC. Translation: CASSFHTSGANVLTF.

The rearrangement joins TRBV9 to TRBJ2-7; TRBD1 aligns across 7 bases. In germline, CDR1 is SGDLS, CDR2 YYNGEE. The CDR3 has 15 amino acids. Unmatched junction bases numbered 8, after V lost 4 bases and J lost 1 base. The CDR3 DNA reads as TGTGCCAGCAGCCTCCGGGACAGCGTTTCCTACGAGCAGTACTTC. Protein product: CASSLRDSVSYEQYF.

The CDR3 sequence is CASSFGRAPYEQYF. The CDR3 nucleotides are TGTGCCAGCAGCTTCGGCAGGGCCCCCTACGAGCAGTACTTC. This chain connects TRBV7-9 to TRBJ2-5; possibly TRBD1 for D (5 bases). The end of the DNA aligns better with TRBJ2-7, so the J call may be wrong. Germline V gives CDR1 SEHNR, CDR2 FQNEAQ (reference sequence). The CDR3 is 14 amino acids.

This chain connects TRBV6-5 to TRBJ2-5; TRBD1 matches at 7 bases. The V gene's germline CDR1 is MNHEY and CDR2 SVGAGI. The CDR3 sequence is 14 residues long. V shed 6 bases and J 4 bases; nucleotides not matched to a gene: 8. The CDR3 sequence is CASSGTGAGETQYF. In nucleotides, the CDR3 is TGTGCCAGCAGCGGAACAGGGGCGGGAGAGACCCAGTACTTC.

This rearrangement joins TRBV5-5 to TRBJ2-1, with 10 bases matching TRBD1. The CDR3 consists of 15 residues. Trimming at V came to 3 bases and at J to 4 bases, leaving 4 bases not matched to a gene. Germline loops: CDR1 SGHKS, CDR2 YYEKEE (reference sequence). The CDR3 sequence: CASSSPGQGYNEQFF. The CDR3, as DNA: TGTGCCAGCAGCTCGCCGGGACAGGGGTACAATGAGCAGTTCTTC.

The chain has TRBV7-2 and TRBJ2-1, with 7 bases identical to TRBD2. V was clipped by 8 bases and J by 3 bases; unmatched bases: 4. This CDR3 has 13 residues. Germline V gene data show CDR1 as SGHTA and CDR2 as FQGNSA. CDR3 residues: CASGEGSYNEQFF. For the CDR3, the DNA is TGTGCCAGCGGGGAGGGGAGCTACAATGAGCAGTTCTTC.

The chain employs TRBV10-1 and TRBJ2-5; 10 bases map to TRBD2. Unmatched junction bases numbered 5, after V lost 2 bases and J lost 5 bases. There are 15 residues in the CDR3. CDR1 and CDR2 from the germline V gene are WNHNN and SYGVQD (reference sequence). This CDR3 is CASSELAGAGETQYF. The CDR3 DNA reads TGCGCCAGCAGTGAGCTAGCGGGGGCCGGGGAGACCCAGTACTTC.